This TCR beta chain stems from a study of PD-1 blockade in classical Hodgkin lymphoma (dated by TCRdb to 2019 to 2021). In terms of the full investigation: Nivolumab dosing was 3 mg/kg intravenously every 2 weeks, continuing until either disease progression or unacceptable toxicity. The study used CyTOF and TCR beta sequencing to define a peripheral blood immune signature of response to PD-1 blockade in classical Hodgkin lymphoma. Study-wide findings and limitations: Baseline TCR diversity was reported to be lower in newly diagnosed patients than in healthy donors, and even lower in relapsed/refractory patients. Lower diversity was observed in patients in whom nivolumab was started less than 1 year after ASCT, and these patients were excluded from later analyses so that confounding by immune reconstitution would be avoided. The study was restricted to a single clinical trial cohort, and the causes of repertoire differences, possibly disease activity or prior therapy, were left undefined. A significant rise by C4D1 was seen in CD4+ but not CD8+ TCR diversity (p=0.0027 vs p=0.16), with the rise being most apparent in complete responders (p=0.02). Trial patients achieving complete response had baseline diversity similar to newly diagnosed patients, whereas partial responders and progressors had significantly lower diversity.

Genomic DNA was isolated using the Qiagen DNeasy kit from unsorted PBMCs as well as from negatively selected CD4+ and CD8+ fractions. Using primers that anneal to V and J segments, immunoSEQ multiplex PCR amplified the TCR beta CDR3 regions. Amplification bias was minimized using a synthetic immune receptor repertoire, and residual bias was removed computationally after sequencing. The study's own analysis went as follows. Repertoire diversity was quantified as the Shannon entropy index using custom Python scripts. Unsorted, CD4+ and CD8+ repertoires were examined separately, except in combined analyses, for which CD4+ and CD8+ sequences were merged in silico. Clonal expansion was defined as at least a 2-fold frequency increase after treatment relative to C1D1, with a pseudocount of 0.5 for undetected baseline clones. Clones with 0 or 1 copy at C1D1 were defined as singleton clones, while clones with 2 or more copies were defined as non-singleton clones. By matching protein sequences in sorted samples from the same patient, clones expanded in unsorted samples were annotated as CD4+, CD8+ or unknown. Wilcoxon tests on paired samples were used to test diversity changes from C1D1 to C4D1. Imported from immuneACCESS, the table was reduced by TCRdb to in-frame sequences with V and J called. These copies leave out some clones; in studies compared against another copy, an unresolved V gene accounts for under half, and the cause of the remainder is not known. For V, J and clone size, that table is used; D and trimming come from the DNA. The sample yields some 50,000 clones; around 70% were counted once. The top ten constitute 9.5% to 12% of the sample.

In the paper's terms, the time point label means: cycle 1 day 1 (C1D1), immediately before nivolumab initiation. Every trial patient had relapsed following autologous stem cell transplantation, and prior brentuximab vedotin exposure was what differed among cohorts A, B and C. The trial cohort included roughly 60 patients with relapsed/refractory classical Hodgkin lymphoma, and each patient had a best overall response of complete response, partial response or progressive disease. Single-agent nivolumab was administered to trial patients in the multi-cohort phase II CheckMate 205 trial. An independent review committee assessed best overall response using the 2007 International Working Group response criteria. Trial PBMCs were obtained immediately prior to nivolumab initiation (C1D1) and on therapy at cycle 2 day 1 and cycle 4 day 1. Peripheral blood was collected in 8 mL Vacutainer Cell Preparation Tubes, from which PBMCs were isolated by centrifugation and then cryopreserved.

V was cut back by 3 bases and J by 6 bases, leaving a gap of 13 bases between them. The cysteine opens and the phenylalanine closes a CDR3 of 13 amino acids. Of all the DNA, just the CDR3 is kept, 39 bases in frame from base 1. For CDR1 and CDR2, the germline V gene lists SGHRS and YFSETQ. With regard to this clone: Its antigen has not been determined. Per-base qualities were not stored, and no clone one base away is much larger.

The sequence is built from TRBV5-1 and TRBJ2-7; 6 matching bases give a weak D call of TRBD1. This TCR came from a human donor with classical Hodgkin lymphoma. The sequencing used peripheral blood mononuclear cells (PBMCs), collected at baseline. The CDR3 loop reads CASSWATGPEQYF. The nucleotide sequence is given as TGCGCCAGCAGCTGGGCCACAGGGCCCGAGCAGTACTTC.